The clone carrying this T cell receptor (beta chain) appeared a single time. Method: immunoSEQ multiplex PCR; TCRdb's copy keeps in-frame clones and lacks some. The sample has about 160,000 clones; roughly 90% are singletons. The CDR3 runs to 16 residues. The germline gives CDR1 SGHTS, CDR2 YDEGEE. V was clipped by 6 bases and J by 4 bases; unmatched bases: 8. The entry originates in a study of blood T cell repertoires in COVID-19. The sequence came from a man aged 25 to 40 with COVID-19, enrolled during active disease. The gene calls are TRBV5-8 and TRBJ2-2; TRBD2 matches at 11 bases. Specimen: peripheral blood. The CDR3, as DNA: TGTGCCAGCACCCCAATAGCGGGAGGGTCCACCGGGGAGCTGTTTTTT. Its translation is CASTPIAGGSTGELFF. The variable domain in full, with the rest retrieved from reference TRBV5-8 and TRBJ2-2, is EAGVTQSPTHLIKTRGQQATLRCSPISGHTSVYWYQQALGLGLQFLLWYDEGEERNRGNFPPRFSGRQFPNYSSELNVNALELEDSALYLCASTPIAGGSTGELFFGEGSRLTVL.